This T cell receptor beta chain was captured by sequencing in a study of CD8 T cells in Susac syndrome (dated by TCRdb to between 2018 and 2020). Turning to the overall study: The study used repertoire sequencing to test whether antigen drove CD8+ T cell activation and differentiation in Susac syndrome. Clonality of the CD8+ T cell repertoire was compared between roughly twelve healthy donors, 14 Susac syndrome patients and under 19 multiple sclerosis patients. Here is what the overall study found, with its caveats: The study acknowledged that relatively few individuals were included in the TCR sequencing and HLA analysis.

Turning to this clonotype: No antigen is known for it. Base qualities are not recorded, but no much larger clone differs from it by a single base.

Peripheral blood CD8+ and CD4+ T cells from healthy donors, Susac syndrome patients and multiple sclerosis patients were profiled using high-throughput TCR beta sequencing. The multiple sclerosis controls were treatment-naive patients whose relapsing-remitting disease, either stable or active, fulfilled the revised McDonald criteria. Bulk CD8+ and CD4+ T cells were purified by magnetic negative isolation, whereas CD8+ TEMRA cells were enriched by FACS. Blood was collected in EDTA tubes and processed within 24 hours, with PBMCs isolated through density gradient centrifugation. PBMCs intended for TCR sequencing were cryopreserved in liquid nitrogen and were subsequently thawed in a 37 degrees C water bath. The sorted or isolated CD4+, CD8+ and CD8+ TEMRA cells had a purity of 90% or higher. RNA was extracted using the RNeasy kit, and about 0.5 to 1 ug of the RNA was reverse transcribed with random hexamers. The immunoSEQ multiplex PCR assay, covering 54 Vbeta and 13 Jbeta segments, was used to amplify TCR beta CDR3 regions. To correct PCR amplification bias, a synthetic template baseline was used for both primer optimization and computational correction. On the study's bioinformatics: Only productive sequences were kept, with reads annotated to V, D and J genes according to IMGT and analyzed in immunoSEQ Analyzer. Clonality was computed as one minus Shannon entropy normalized by log2 of the number of productive unique sequences. For each patient and control, public and private clones were evaluated among the 100 most prevalent clones. Susac-specific clones were defined as absent from healthy and MS cohorts, around 970 published viral clones and other ImmuneACCESS disease sequences. TCRdb reprocessing: public reads trimmed at Q25 with fastp, clones called with MiXCR, in-frame beta chains kept. Entries are consolidated by CDR3 protein sequence, retaining the most common genes and DNA. It is TCRdb's table, rather than the study itself, that gives the V and J calls and clone size. A total of roughly 300,000 distinct CDR3 sequences appear in this sample, about 85% of them only once. The top ten clones comprise approximately 0.11% of the sample.

The germline V gene encodes CDR1 MNHEY and CDR2 SVGAGI. CDR3 length: 19 amino acids, cysteine to phenylalanine. Just CDR3 DNA is preserved here, 57 bases in frame from base 1. V is pared back by 2 bases and J by 4 bases, with 23 bases lying between the germline termini. The rearrangement combines TRBV6-5 with TRBJ2-2; the D segment may tentatively be TRBD1 or TRBD2, each giving 6 matched bases. Sequencing was done on a sample of CD8+ T cells from PBMCs. The clonotype originates from a human donor with multiple sclerosis. In nucleotide form, the sequence is TGTGCCAGCAGTTACCACAGCGTCGGGGGCCTTGAGAGCACCGGGGAGCTGTTTTTT. Its translation reads: CASSYHSVGGLESTGELFF.